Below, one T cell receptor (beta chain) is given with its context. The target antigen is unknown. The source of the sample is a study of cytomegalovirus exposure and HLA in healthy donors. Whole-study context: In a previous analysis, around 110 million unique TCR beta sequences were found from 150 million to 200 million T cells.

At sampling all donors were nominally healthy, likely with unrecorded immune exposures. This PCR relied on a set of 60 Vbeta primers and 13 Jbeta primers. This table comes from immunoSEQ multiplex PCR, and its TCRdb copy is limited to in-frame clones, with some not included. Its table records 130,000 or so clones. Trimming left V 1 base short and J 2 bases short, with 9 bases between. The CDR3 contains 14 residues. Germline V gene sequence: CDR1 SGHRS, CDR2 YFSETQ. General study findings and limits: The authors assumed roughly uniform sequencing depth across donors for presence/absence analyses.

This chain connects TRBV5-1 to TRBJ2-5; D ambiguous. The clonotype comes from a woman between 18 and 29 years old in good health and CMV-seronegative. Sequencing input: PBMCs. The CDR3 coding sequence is TGCGCCAGCAGCTTGTGGGCTGGGCAAGAGACCCAGTACTTC. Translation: CASSLWAGQETQYF.